Each of the 19 T cell receptor beta chains below was sequenced from the same sample in a study of cytomegalovirus exposure and HLA in healthy donors. Measured with immunoSEQ multiplex PCR; TCRdb has only the in-frame clones, and not every one. The repertoire holds about 260,000 clones, with 90% as singletons. The sequenced sample consisted of PBMCs. The receptors derive from a woman under 40 in good health and CMV-seronegative.

J is TRBJ1-2 and V is TRBV6-1; TRBD1 matches at 10 bases. The CDR3 contains 14 residues. Looked up from germline, CDR1 is MNHNS and CDR2 is SASEGT. The V segment lost 3 bases and the J segment 9 bases; nucleotides outside the gene matches: 7. DNA for the CDR3: TGTGCCAGCAGTGACTACCGGGACAGGGGACGCTACACCTTC. The encoded protein is CASSDYRDRGRYTF.

The chain joins TRBV5-6 to TRBJ2-2; D is unresolved. V was cut by 4 bases and J by 0 bases, with 13 bases left in between. CDR1 and CDR2 (germline): SGHDT, YYEEEE. CDR3 length: 16 residues. CDR3 amino acids: CASSLIGRTNTGELFF. The DNA of the CDR3 is TGTGCCAGCAGCCTGATCGGACGGACGAACACCGGGGAGCTGTTTTTT.

The chain's CDR3 is CASSQDRGTVYGYTF. The DNA of the CDR3 is TGCGCCAGCAGCCAAGATCGGGGGACAGTTTATGGCTACACCTTC. This sequence joins TRBV4-3 and TRBJ1-2; the match to TRBD1 covers 7 bases. Germline trimming cut 0 bases from V and 5 bases from J; bases unmatched to any gene: 6. Germline loops: CDR1 LGHNA, CDR2 YSLEER. This CDR3 region has 15 residues.

The CDR3 region is CAISDRFPVLYEQYF. In DNA, the CDR3 is TGTGCCATCAGTGATCGGTTCCCTGTCCTTTACGAGCAGTACTTC. This rearrangement joins TRBV10-3 to TRBJ2-7; D is unresolved. V shed 3 bases and J shed 4 bases, with 16 bases lying between them. Per germline, CDR1 ENHRY and CDR2 SYGVKD. CDR3 size: 15 residues.

The rearrangement joins TRBV30 to TRBJ1-2; no clear D gene. V was pared by 4 bases and J by 5 bases, with 14 bases between. CDR3 length: 13 amino acids. Germline V gene lookup returns CDR1 GTSNPN and CDR2 SVGIG (reference sequence). The CDR3 protein is CAWNGRAGYGYTF. DNA for the CDR3: TGTGCCTGGAACGGACGGGCGGGGTATGGCTACACCTTC.

This sequence joins TRBV4-1 and TRBJ1-4; tentatively, D is TRBD1 (6 bases). This CDR3 comprises 15 residues. Per germline, CDR1 MGHRA and CDR2 YSYEKL. V gave up 5 bases and J gave up 7 bases, with 17 bases separating them. The CDR3 protein is CASSVWGGGGEKLFF. DNA for the CDR3: TGCGCCAGCAGCGTATGGGGCGGAGGGGGTGAAAAACTGTTTTTT.

V is TRBV6-5 and J is TRBJ1-1; D possibly corresponds to TRBD1 (5 bases). The CDR3 loop spans 15 amino acids. Germline CDR1 MNHEY, CDR2 SVGAGI. V was trimmed by 2 bases and J by 0 bases, leaving 10 bases between them. The CDR3 DNA sequence: TGTGCCAGCAGTTACGGACATAACATGAACACTGAAGCTTTCTTT. This gives the protein CASSYGHNMNTEAFF.

The chain has TRBV19 and TRBJ2-7, with D unclear. This CDR3 spans 14 amino acids. V was trimmed by 10 bases and J by 0 bases, leaving 16 bases between them. Germline CDR1 is LNHDA and CDR2 is SQIVND (reference sequence). CDR3 DNA: TGTGCCACCAAGACTGAAAGGAGCTCCTACGAGCAGTACTTC. Amino acids: CATKTERSSYEQYF. Variable domain in full (rest from reference TRBV19 and TRBJ2-7): DGGITQSPKYLFRKEGQNVTLSCEQNLNHDAMYWYRQDPGQGLRLIYYSQIVNDFQKGDIAEGYSVSREKKESFPLTVTSAQKNPTAFYLCATKTERSSYEQYFGPGTRLTVT.

Written as DNA, the CDR3 is TGTGCCAGCACCGCGGAGGACGAGCAGTACTTC. Translation gives CASTAEDEQYF. This chain uses TRBV7-9 with TRBJ2-7; a possible D gene is TRBD2 (5 bases). Per germline, CDR1 SEHNR and CDR2 FQNEAQ (reference sequence). Trimming took off 7 bases at V and 5 bases at J, with 9 bases between the two ends. This CDR3 region has 11 residues.

The rearrangement joins TRBV2 to TRBJ2-7; TRBD1 aligns across 8 bases. Per the germline V gene, CDR1 is SNHLY and CDR2 is FYNNEI. The CDR3 consists of 14 residues. V was pared by 6 bases and J by 2 bases, with 6 bases of the junction left unmatched. The CDR3 region has the DNA TGTGCCAGCAGCGCCGGGACAGGTGCCTACGAGCAGTACTTC. It yields the protein CASSAGTGAYEQYF.

This rearrangement joins TRBV7-9 to TRBJ2-5; D is ambiguous. V was clipped by 5 bases and J by 1 base, with 8 bases between them. CDR3 length: 13 amino acids. Germline CDR1 and CDR2: SEHNR and FQNEAQ (reference sequence). The chain's CDR3 is CASSPYSQETQYF. CDR3 in DNA: TGTGCCAGCAGCCCCTACTCCCAAGAGACCCAGTACTTC.

This chain links TRBV27 with TRBJ2-1, with D perhaps given as TRBD1 or TRBD2 (5 bases each). CDR1 is MNHEY and CDR2 is SMNVEV in the germline V gene (reference sequence). Deletions cut 1 base from V and 3 bases from J, with 10 bases between. CDR3 length: 15 residues. This CDR3 is CASSLFGDDYNEQFF. The CDR3 DNA sequence: TGTGCCAGCAGTTTATTTGGGGACGACTACAATGAGCAGTTCTTC.

V usage is TRBV20-1 and J usage is TRBJ1-1, with D unresolved. The CDR3 is 11 amino acids. Trimming removed 2 bases from V and 7 bases from J, with 8 bases in between. Germline values: CDR1 DFQATT, CDR2 SNEGSKA (reference sequence). CDR3: CSARLVGEAFF. As DNA, the CDR3 is TGCAGTGCTAGATTAGTTGGTGAAGCTTTCTTT.

V gene TRBV6-5 combines with J gene TRBJ2-3; tentatively, D is TRBD1 (6 bases). Germline V gives CDR1 MNHEY, CDR2 SVGAGI. The CDR3 is 15 amino acids. Between the trimmed V and J ends, which lost 5 bases and 1 base, there was a span of 13 bases. The CDR3 loop reads CASSTLTGRTDTQYF. DNA of the CDR3: TGTGCCAGCAGTACCCTGACAGGCCGCACAGATACGCAGTATTTT.

CDR3 amino acids: CASSLSSGLYNEQFF. The CDR3 DNA reads TGTGCCAGCAGTTTATCCAGCGGCCTCTACAATGAGCAGTTCTTC. The chain combines TRBV28 with TRBJ2-1; D perhaps matches TRBD2 (5 bases). V gave up 1 base and J gave up 3 bases, with 10 bases separating them. This CDR3 has 15 residues. Germline values: CDR1 MDHEN, CDR2 SYDVKM.

The chain couples TRBV30 to TRBJ2-7; a possible D gene is TRBD1 (6 bases). Trimming shortened V by 8 bases and J by 4 bases, and 12 bases separated the two germline ends. The length of the CDR3 is 11 residues. CDR1 and CDR2 (germline): GTSNPN, SVGIG (reference sequence). In nucleotides, the CDR3 is TGTGCCGTGGGGGCCCTTTACGAGCAGTACTTC. Encoded protein: CAVGALYEQYF.

V is TRBV29-1 and J is TRBJ1-1; 7 nucleotides match TRBD1. The ends lost 7 bases at V and 5 bases at J; junction bases unmatched: 10. The length of the CDR3 is 13 residues. The V gene's germline CDR1 is SQVTM and CDR2 ANQGSEA. CDR3 region: CSAQDRLGTEAFF. CDR3 in DNA: TGCAGCGCCCAGGACAGGTTGGGGACTGAAGCTTTCTTT.

The chain recombines TRBV29-1 with TRBJ2-3; 12 bases line up with TRBD2. V lost 7 bases, J lost 2 bases, and 10 bases stayed unmatched. Germline V CDR1 and CDR2: SQVTM, ANQGSEA. The CDR3 contains 16 residues. The CDR3 DNA sequence: TGCAGCGCCCTTTCCCCTAGCGGGAGGGCCACAGATACGCAGTATTTT. Amino acids: CSALSPSGRATDTQYF.

The V gene is TRBV7-9, the J gene TRBJ1-1, with D maybe TRBD1 (6 bases). V was cut by 2 bases and J by 6 bases, with 13 bases left in between. This CDR3 spans 14 amino acids. Looked up from germline, CDR1 is SEHNR and CDR2 is FQNEAQ (reference sequence). The CDR3 region is CASSLIQGGAEAFF. In DNA form, the CDR3 reads TGTGCCAGCAGCTTAATACAGGGAGGAGCTGAAGCTTTCTTT.